This T cell receptor (beta chain) was recovered during a study of graft-versus-host responses after intestinal transplantation. Worth noting for this clone: Its antigen is not known.

Profiling relied on immunoSEQ multiplex PCR, and the TCRdb table lists in-frame clones only, not all of them. The sample has 130,000 or so clones; 85% to 95% are singletons. Germline V gene sequence: CDR1 SGHNT, CDR2 YENEEA. The CDR3 contains 16 residues. Trimming stripped 4 bases from V and 0 bases from J, with 13 bases between. Broader study findings: Graft-donor T cell macrochimerism in patients accompanied high graft-versus-host to host-versus-graft clonal ratios in allografts. Researchers found GvH clones in recipient marrow, and some showed up first in ileum or blood.

Specimen: unstimulated CD4+ T cells sorted from spleen or lymph node cells, collected before intestinal transplant. The clonotype originates from a human donor who received an intestinal transplant. The V call is TRBV11-3, the J call TRBJ1-5; the D gene is possibly TRBD1 (5 bases). Here the CDR3 DNA reads TGTGCCAGCAGCTCCGGGACGGGAGATAGCAATCAGCCCCAGCATTTT. It codes for CASSSGTGDSNQPQHF.